The present T cell receptor beta chain was sequenced within a study of blood T cell repertoires in COVID-19. Germline CDR1 is MNHNY and CDR2 is SVGAGI (reference sequence). V dropped 8 bases and J dropped 5; count of bases not matched to a gene: 7. The CDR3 runs 15 residues. TCRdb keeps only in-frame clones here, not all; method: immunoSEQ multiplex PCR. The table lists 45,000 to 50,000 clones, 80% to 90% of them singletons. The sequence was collected from a man in his forties or fifties with acute or convalescent COVID-19. Sequencing was carried out using peripheral blood. The chain employs TRBV6-6 and TRBJ1-4; 11 bases are a match to TRBD1. DNA of the CDR3: TGTGCCAGCGGACAGGGGGCCCCTACCAATGAAAAACTGTTTTTT. Protein: CASGQGAPTNEKLFF.